Listed below are T cell receptor beta chains from one sample, sequenced in a study of blood T cell repertoires in COVID-19. Only in-frame clones appear in the TCRdb table, and some are missing; sequencing was by immunoSEQ multiplex PCR. The sample yields fewer than 75,000 clones, about 87% seen once. The sequencing input was peripheral blood. The receptors derive from a man between 60 and 70 years old with active or convalescent COVID-19. CDR3s include the opening cysteine and the closing phenylalanine or tryptophan. Fields, in order: D gene, V gene, clone size, J gene, CDR3 DNA, CDR3 protein. A D gene is named only where the DNA matches it firmly. Not all rows give a size; the values are once, few, many and, for expanded clones, a class.

D gene: TRBD1; V gene: TRBV18; clone size: -; J gene: TRBJ2-7; CDR3 DNA: TGTGCCAGCTCATCCGGGACAGGGACCTACGAGCAGTACTTC; CDR3 protein: CASSSGTGTYEQYF
D gene: -; V gene: TRBV27; clone size: -; J gene: TRBJ2-5; CDR3 DNA: TGTGCCAGCAGTTTAAGGAGGGGAGAGACCCAGTACTTC; CDR3 protein: CASSLRRGETQYF
D gene: TRBD2; V gene: TRBV7-8; clone size: -; J gene: TRBJ2-5; CDR3 DNA: TGTGCCAGCATCGGGAGGATTCAAGAGACCCAGTACTTC; CDR3 protein: CASIGRIQETQYF
D gene: TRBD2; V gene: TRBV5-4; clone size: -; J gene: TRBJ2-3; CDR3 DNA: TGTGCCAGCAGCCTGGGGCCGCGGGGGGGCCAATCGGATACGCAGTATTTT; CDR3 protein: CASSLGPRGGQSDTQYF
D gene: -; V gene: TRBV6-2/TRBV6-3; clone size: few; J gene: TRBJ1-4; CDR3 DNA: TGTGCCAGCAGTTGGGAGAAGGGAGCGACTAATGAAAAACTGTTTTTT; CDR3 protein: CASSWEKGATNEKLFF
D gene: TRBD2; V gene: TRBV11-2; clone size: -; J gene: TRBJ2-1; CDR3 DNA: TGTGCCAGCAGTCCTCCGGGACTAGCGCTCAATGAGCAGTTCTTC; CDR3 protein: CASSPPGLALNEQFF
D gene: TRBD1; V gene: TRBV6-5; clone size: -; J gene: TRBJ1-4; CDR3 DNA: TGTGCCAGCAGTAAGACAGGGCTATCTAATGAAAAACTGTTTTTT; CDR3 protein: CASSKTGLSNEKLFF
D gene: -; V gene: TRBV19; clone size: -; J gene: TRBJ1-1; CDR3 DNA: TGTGCCAGTAGTCTCCAGGGCCAGCCGGACACTGAAGCTTTCTTT; CDR3 protein: CASSLQGQPDTEAFF
D gene: TRBD1; V gene: TRBV4-1; clone size: -; J gene: TRBJ1-5; CDR3 DNA: TGCGCCAGCAGGGTCGACCAGGACAGGGCGAATCAGCCCCAGCATTTT; CDR3 protein: CASRVDQDRANQPQHF
D gene: -; V gene: TRBV28; clone size: -; J gene: TRBJ1-5; CDR3 DNA: TGTGCCAGCAGTTTAATCAGGAGGAGCAATCAGCCCCAGCATTTT; CDR3 protein: CASSLIRRSNQPQHF
D gene: TRBD2; V gene: TRBV2; clone size: -; J gene: TRBJ2-1; CDR3 DNA: TGTGCCAGCGGGCCGGGACTAGGGAACAATGAGCAGTTCTTC; CDR3 protein: CASGPGLGNNEQFF
D gene: TRBD2; V gene: TRBV4-1; clone size: -; J gene: TRBJ2-1; CDR3 DNA: TGCGCCAGCAGCCAAGATAGAAGCGGGGAACGCAATGAGCAGTTCTTC; CDR3 protein: CASSQDRSGERNEQFF
D gene: TRBD1; V gene: TRBV11-2; clone size: once; J gene: TRBJ2-7; CDR3 DNA: TGTGCCAGCAGCTCACGGACAGGGAGCATTTACGGGCAGTACTTC; CDR3 protein: CASSSRTGSIYGQYF
D gene: TRBD1; V gene: TRBV18; clone size: -; J gene: TRBJ2-7; CDR3 DNA: TGTGCCAGCTCACTACAAGGACAGGGGGCCTACGAGCAGTACTTC; CDR3 protein: CASSLQGQGAYEQYF
D gene: -; V gene: TRBV7-8; clone size: once; J gene: TRBJ1-2; CDR3 DNA: TGTGCCAGCAGCTCACAGGCTAACTATGGCTACACCTTC; CDR3 protein: CASSSQANYGYTF
D gene: -; V gene: TRBV18; clone size: -; J gene: TRBJ2-3; CDR3 DNA: TGTGCCAGCTCACCTTCCAACCTAGCTTTTGATACGCAGTATTTT; CDR3 protein: CASSPSNLAFDTQYF
D gene: TRBD1; V gene: TRBV7-2; clone size: -; J gene: TRBJ1-2; CDR3 DNA: TGTGCCAGCAGCAGACAGGGAGTTAACTATGGCTACACCTTC; CDR3 protein: CASSRQGVNYGYTF
D gene: -; V gene: TRBV10-2; clone size: -; J gene: TRBJ2-1; CDR3 DNA: TGCGCCAGCAGGGCAGGCTATGCCTCCTACAATGAGCAGTTCTTC; CDR3 protein: CASRAGYASYNEQFF
D gene: TRBD2; V gene: TRBV4-2; clone size: -; J gene: TRBJ2-7; CDR3 DNA: TGTGCCAGCAGCCAAGAGGCTAGCGGCCCCTACGAGCAGTACTTC; CDR3 protein: CASSQEASGPYEQYF
D gene: TRBD2; V gene: TRBV6-5; clone size: -; J gene: TRBJ2-7; CDR3 DNA: TGTGCCAGCAAAGGACTAGCGGAACTCTACGAGCAGTACTTC; CDR3 protein: CASKGLAELYEQYF
D gene: TRBD1; V gene: TRBV18; clone size: -; J gene: TRBJ2-5; CDR3 DNA: TGTGCCAGCTCACCTCGACAGGGGGCGATGGAGACCCAGTACTTC; CDR3 protein: CASSPRQGAMETQYF
D gene: TRBD2; V gene: TRBV6-5; clone size: -; J gene: TRBJ2-5; CDR3 DNA: TGTGCCAGCACCCGACTAGCGGGGGAAGAGACCCAGTACTTC; CDR3 protein: CASTRLAGEETQYF
D gene: -; V gene: TRBV5-1; clone size: -; J gene: TRBJ1-1; CDR3 DNA: TGCGCCAGCAGCTTGGCCGTGGCGGTCTTGAACACTGAAGCTTTCTTT; CDR3 protein: CASSLAVAVLNTEAFF
D gene: TRBD2; V gene: TRBV9; clone size: -; J gene: TRBJ2-3; CDR3 DNA: TGTGCCAGCAGCGTATTAGGTAGCGGGGGAGTCACAGATACGCAGTATTTT; CDR3 protein: CASSVLGSGGVTDTQYF
D gene: -; V gene: TRBV30; clone size: -; J gene: TRBJ1-2; CDR3 DNA: TGTGCCTGGAGTTCACGGTCGGGGGATGGCTACACCTTC; CDR3 protein: CAWSSRSGDGYTF
D gene: -; V gene: TRBV19; clone size: -; J gene: TRBJ1-5; CDR3 DNA: TGTGCCAGTAGTATAAGGAAAAGGGGGTATAGCAATCAGCCCCAGCATTTT; CDR3 protein: CASSIRKRGYSNQPQHF
D gene: -; V gene: TRBV5-1; clone size: -; J gene: TRBJ2-6; CDR3 DNA: TGCGCCAGCAGCTACGACAGCTCTGGGGCCAACGTCCTGACTTTC; CDR3 protein: CASSYDSSGANVLTF
D gene: -; V gene: TRBV7-2; clone size: -; J gene: TRBJ1-3; CDR3 DNA: TGTGCCAGCAGCTTAGCGATGAGTAACTCTGGAAACACCATATATTTT; CDR3 protein: CASSLAMSNSGNTIYF
D gene: -; V gene: TRBV2; clone size: -; J gene: TRBJ2-3; CDR3 DNA: TGTGCCAGCAGTGAAAGGGTGGGGCGTGTCACAGATACGCAGTATTTT; CDR3 protein: CASSERVGRVTDTQYF
D gene: TRBD2; V gene: TRBV5-1; clone size: -; J gene: TRBJ2-1; CDR3 DNA: TGCGCCAGCAGCCGGATAGCGGGCGTCGACAATGAGCAGTTCTTC; CDR3 protein: CASSRIAGVDNEQFF
D gene: TRBD1; V gene: TRBV18; clone size: -; J gene: TRBJ1-2; CDR3 DNA: TGTGCCAGCTCACAGGAAGACAGGGGAAGCTCAGCTAACTATGGCTACACCTTC; CDR3 protein: CASSQEDRGSSANYGYTF
D gene: TRBD1; V gene: TRBV5-1; clone size: -; J gene: TRBJ1-1; CDR3 DNA: TGCGCCAGCAGCTTGGGGGACAGAGAAGCTTTCTTT; CDR3 protein: CASSLGDREAFF
D gene: -; V gene: TRBV4-3; clone size: once; J gene: TRBJ1-1; CDR3 DNA: TGCGCCAGCAGCCATCAATCAGGGAACACTGAAGCTTTCTTT; CDR3 protein: CASSHQSGNTEAFF
D gene: -; V gene: TRBV19; clone size: -; J gene: TRBJ1-1; CDR3 DNA: TGTGCCAGTACCCCTAGGCAGGGATTGAGCACTGAAGCTTTCTTT; CDR3 protein: CASTPRQGLSTEAFF
D gene: TRBD1; V gene: TRBV4-2; clone size: -; J gene: TRBJ1-2; CDR3 DNA: TGTGCCAGCAGCCAAGATAAGGCAGGGGGGTCTGGTGGCTACACCTTC; CDR3 protein: CASSQDKAGGSGGYTF
D gene: TRBD2; V gene: TRBV27; clone size: -; J gene: TRBJ2-3; CDR3 DNA: TGTGCCAGCAGTTTTTTAGCGGGAGGGACCGATACGCAGTATTTT; CDR3 protein: CASSFLAGGTDTQYF
D gene: -; V gene: TRBV7-2; clone size: once; J gene: TRBJ2-7; CDR3 DNA: TGTGCCAGCGGCCCCGGGACTTTTGTTACCTACGAGCAGTACTTC; CDR3 protein: CASGPGTFVTYEQYF
D gene: -; V gene: TRBV29-1; clone size: -; J gene: TRBJ2-5; CDR3 DNA: TGCAGCGTTTCCGGCTCCCTCACGGGTCACGAGACCCAGTACTTC; CDR3 protein: CSVSGSLTGHETQYF
D gene: -; V gene: TRBV6-6; clone size: -; J gene: TRBJ1-1; CDR3 DNA: TGTGCCAGCAGTTACTCTTCCGCGGCTTTCTTT; CDR3 protein: CASSYSSAAFF
D gene: -; V gene: TRBV12-3/TRBV12-4; clone size: -; J gene: TRBJ1-1; CDR3 DNA: TGTGCCAGCAGTTTCGGGGAGGGGGAAGCTTTCTTT; CDR3 protein: CASSFGEGEAFF
D gene: -; V gene: TRBV3-1/TRBV3-2; clone size: once; J gene: TRBJ1-1; CDR3 DNA: TGTGCCAGCAGCCAAGACGGTTCCAGGGCCGGAGCTTTCTTT; CDR3 protein: CASSQDGSRAGAFF
D gene: TRBD2; V gene: TRBV6-1; clone size: -; J gene: TRBJ2-1; CDR3 DNA: TGTGCCAGCAGTGCCTCCGGGACTAGCGGGAGTTCCAATGAGCAGTTCTTC; CDR3 protein: CASSASGTSGSSNEQFF
D gene: -; V gene: TRBV5-5; clone size: -; J gene: TRBJ2-1; CDR3 DNA: TGTGCCAGCAGCCCAACCCCCCCAAGGAGTCATGAGCAGTTCTTC; CDR3 protein: CASSPTPPRSHEQFF
D gene: TRBD2; V gene: TRBV28; clone size: once; J gene: TRBJ2-7; CDR3 DNA: TGTGCCAGCAGCCCGCCGGGGGGGAGCTCCTACGAGCAGTACTTC; CDR3 protein: CASSPPGGSSYEQYF
D gene: -; V gene: TRBV11-2; clone size: -; J gene: TRBJ2-1; CDR3 DNA: TGTGCCAGCACTAATTCCGGTTCCTACAATGAGCAGTTCTTC; CDR3 protein: CASTNSGSYNEQFF
D gene: -; V gene: TRBV2; clone size: -; J gene: TRBJ1-1; CDR3 DNA: TGTGCCAGCAGTGATGCGCTAGGAGGGACTGAAGCTTTCTTT; CDR3 protein: CASSDALGGTEAFF
D gene: -; V gene: TRBV18; clone size: few; J gene: TRBJ1-1; CDR3 DNA: TGTGCCAGCTTAGCACAGGGTGTAGGCACTGAAGCTTTCTTT; CDR3 protein: CASLAQGVGTEAFF
D gene: TRBD1; V gene: TRBV6-5; clone size: -; J gene: TRBJ2-5; CDR3 DNA: TGTGCCAGCAAGATTTCCGGGACAGGGCATGGGACCCAGTACTTC; CDR3 protein: CASKISGTGHGTQYF
D gene: -; V gene: TRBV6-5; clone size: -; J gene: TRBJ1-1; CDR3 DNA: TGTGCCAGCAGGGGATTTCAGGGTAACACTGAAGCTTTCTTT; CDR3 protein: CASRGFQGNTEAFF
D gene: TRBD1; V gene: TRBV7-2; clone size: once; J gene: TRBJ1-6; CDR3 DNA: TGTGCCAGCAGCTCGCAGGGGGGCAACTCCTATAATTCACCCCTCCACTTT; CDR3 protein: CASSSQGGNSYNSPLHF